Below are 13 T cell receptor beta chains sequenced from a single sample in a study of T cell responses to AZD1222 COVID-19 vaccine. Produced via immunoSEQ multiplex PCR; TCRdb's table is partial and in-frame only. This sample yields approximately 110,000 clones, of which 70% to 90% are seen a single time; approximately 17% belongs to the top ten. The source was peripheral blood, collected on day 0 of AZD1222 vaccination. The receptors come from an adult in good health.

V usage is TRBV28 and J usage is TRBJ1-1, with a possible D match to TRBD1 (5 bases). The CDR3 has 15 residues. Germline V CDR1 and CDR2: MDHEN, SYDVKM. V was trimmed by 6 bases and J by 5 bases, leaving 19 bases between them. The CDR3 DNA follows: TGTGCCAGCAGCTATCCTCAGGGTAGAACTACTGAAGCTTTCTTT. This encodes CASSYPQGRTTEAFF.

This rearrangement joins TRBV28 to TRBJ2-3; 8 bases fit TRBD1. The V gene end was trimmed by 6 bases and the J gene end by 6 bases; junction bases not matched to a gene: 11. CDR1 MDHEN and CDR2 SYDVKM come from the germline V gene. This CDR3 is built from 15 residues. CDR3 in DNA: TGTGCCAGCAGCCCGTGGGCAGGGGGCTCTGATACGCAGTATTTT. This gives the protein CASSPWAGGSDTQYF.

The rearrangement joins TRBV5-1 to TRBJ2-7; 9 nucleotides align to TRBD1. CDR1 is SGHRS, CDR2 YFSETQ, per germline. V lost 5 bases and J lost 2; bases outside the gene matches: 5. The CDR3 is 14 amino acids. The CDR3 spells CASRSGQGPYEQYF. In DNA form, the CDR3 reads TGCGCCAGCAGATCGGGACAGGGCCCCTACGAGCAGTACTTC.

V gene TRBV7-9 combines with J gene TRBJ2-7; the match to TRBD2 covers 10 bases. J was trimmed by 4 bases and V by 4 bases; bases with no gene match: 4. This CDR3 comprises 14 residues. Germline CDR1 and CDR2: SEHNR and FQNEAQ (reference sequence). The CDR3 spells CASSSSGGGYEQYF. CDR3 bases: TGTGCCAGCAGCTCTAGCGGGGGTGGGTACGAGCAGTACTTC.

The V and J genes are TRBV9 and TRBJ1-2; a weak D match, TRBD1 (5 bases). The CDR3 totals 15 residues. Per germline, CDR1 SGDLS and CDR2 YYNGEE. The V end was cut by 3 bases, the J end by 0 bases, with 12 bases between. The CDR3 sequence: CASSAGTLSNYGYTF. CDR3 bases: TGTGCCAGCAGCGCAGGGACGCTCTCTAACTATGGCTACACCTTC.

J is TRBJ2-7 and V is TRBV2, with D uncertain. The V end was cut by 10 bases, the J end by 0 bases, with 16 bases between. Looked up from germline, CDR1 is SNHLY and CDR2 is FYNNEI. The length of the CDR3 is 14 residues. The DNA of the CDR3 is TGTGCCACCTCGGAGTCGGTAAGCTCCTACGAGCAGTACGTC. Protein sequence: CATSESVSSYEQYV.

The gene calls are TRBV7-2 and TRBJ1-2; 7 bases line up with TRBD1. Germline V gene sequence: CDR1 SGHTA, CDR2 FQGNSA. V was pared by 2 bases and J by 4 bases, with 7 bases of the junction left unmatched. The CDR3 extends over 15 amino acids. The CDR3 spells CASSLTTGISYGYTF. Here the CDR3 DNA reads TGTGCCAGCAGCTTAACGACAGGGATCTCCTATGGCTACACCTTC.

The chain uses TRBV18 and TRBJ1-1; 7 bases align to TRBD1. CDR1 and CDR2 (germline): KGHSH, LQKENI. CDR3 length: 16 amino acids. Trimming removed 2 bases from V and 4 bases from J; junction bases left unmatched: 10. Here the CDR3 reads CASSPDIGGAGTEAFF. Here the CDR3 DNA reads TGTGCCAGCTCACCAGATATAGGGGGCGCGGGCACTGAAGCTTTCTTT.

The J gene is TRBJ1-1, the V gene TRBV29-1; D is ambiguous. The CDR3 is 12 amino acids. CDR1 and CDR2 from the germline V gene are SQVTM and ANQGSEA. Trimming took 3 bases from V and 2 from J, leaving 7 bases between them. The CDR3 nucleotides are TGCAGCGTTGAGGGTGGTAACACTGAAGCTTTCTTT. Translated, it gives CSVEGGNTEAFF.

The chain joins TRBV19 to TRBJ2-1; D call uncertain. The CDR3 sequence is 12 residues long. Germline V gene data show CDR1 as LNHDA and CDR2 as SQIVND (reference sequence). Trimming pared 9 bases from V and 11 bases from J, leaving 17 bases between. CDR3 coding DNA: TGTGCCAGCTCCATCGGTCTATCCAAGCAGTTCTTC. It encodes CASSIGLSKQFF.

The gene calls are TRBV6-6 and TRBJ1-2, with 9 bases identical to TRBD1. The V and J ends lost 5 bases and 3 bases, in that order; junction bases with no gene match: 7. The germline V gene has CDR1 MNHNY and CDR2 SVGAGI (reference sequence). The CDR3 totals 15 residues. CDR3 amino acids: CASSPGQGWHYGYTF. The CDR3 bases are TGTGCCAGCAGTCCCGGACAGGGGTGGCACTATGGCTACACCTTC.

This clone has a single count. The CDR3 DNA sequence: TGTGCCATCAGGAAGAGCACAGATACGCAGTATTTT. Protein sequence: CAIRKSTDTQYF. The chain is built from TRBV10-3 and TRBJ2-3; D gene uncertain. There are 12 residues in the CDR3. V lost 6 bases, J lost 0 bases, and 4 bases lay in between. In germline, CDR1 is ENHRY, CDR2 SYGVKD.

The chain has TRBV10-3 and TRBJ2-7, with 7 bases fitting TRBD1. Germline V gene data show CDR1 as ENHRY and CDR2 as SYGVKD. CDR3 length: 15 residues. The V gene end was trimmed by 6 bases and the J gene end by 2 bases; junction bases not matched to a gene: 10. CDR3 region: CAISPSGQRTYEQYF. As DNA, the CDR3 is TGTGCCATCAGCCCATCGGGACAGCGGACCTACGAGCAGTACTTC.